Below, 13 T cell receptor beta chains from the same sample are listed, as sequenced in a study of T cells in Graves' hyperthyroidism and ophthalmopathy. Amplification of TCR beta CDR3 regions used RNA as the template. The TCR CDR3 first-round RT-PCR relied on the HTBI primer set. From the multiplex PCR reads, TCRdb called clonotypes with MiXCR, one entry per CDR3 protein. The repertoire has about 840,000 distinct CDR3 sequences, 38% of them found once; the top ten carry approximately 8.7%. Sequencing input: blood. These receptors were taken from a man between 18 and 35 years old with Graves' hyperthyroidism.

This clonotype was counted at least ten times. The chain is built from TRBV9 and TRBJ1-5, with TRBD1 as a possible D gene (6 bases). This CDR3 contains 14 residues. Germline V gene sequence: CDR1 SGDLS, CDR2 YYNGEE. Trimming removed 0 bases at V and 7 bases at J, with 11 bases between. CDR3 residues: CASSVDGRGQPQHF. CDR3 coding DNA: TGTGCCAGCAGCGTAGATGGGAGGGGGCAGCCCCAGCATTTT. Complete variable domain (other parts from reference TRBV9 and TRBJ1-5): DSGVTQTPKHLITATGQRVTLRCSPRSGDLSVYWYQQSLDQGLQFLIQYYNGEERAKGNILERFSAQQFPDLHSELNLSSLELGDSALYFCASSVDGRGQPQHFGDGTRLSIL.

Worth noting for this clonotype: Mismatch with germline at one junction end may stem from a read error. The V and J genes are TRBV7-3 and TRBJ1-5, with 7 bases fitting TRBD1. CDR3 length: 13 amino acids. Germline CDR1 is SGHTA and CDR2 is FQGTGA. Here the CDR3 reads CASSQGVWQPQHF. The CDR3 nucleotides read TGCGCCAGCAGCCAGGGGGTCTGGCAGCCCCAGCATTTT.

This clonotype has a count of ten or more. The chain joins TRBV7-6 to TRBJ1-6; D call uncertain. Germline CDR1 and CDR2: SGHVS and FNYEAQ. V was pared by 1 base and J by 5 bases, with 9 bases between. The CDR3 extends over 15 amino acids. In nucleotides, the CDR3 is TGTGCCAGCAGCTTAGAAACAGCTAATAATTCACCCCTCCACTTT. Encoded protein: CASSLETANNSPLHF.

On this clonotype: Since the CDR3 does not end with the conserved phenylalanine or tryptophan, this likely comes from a read error. The DNA is left out, because the CDR3 cannot be placed on it with certainty; the CDR3 is given as TCRdb lists it. The V gene is TRBV7-9, the J gene TRBJ2-6; the table's D gene call, TRBD1, was not cross checked with the DNA. Germline V gene data show CDR1 as SEHNR and CDR2 as FQNEAQ (reference sequence). Including both end residues, the CDR3 is 11 amino acids long. Here the CDR3 reads CASSFSRTPVT.

In this sample, this clonotype turned up many times. The chain combines TRBV29-1 with TRBJ2-2, with 7 bases matching TRBD2. The V gene end was trimmed by 7 bases and the J gene end by 0 bases; junction bases not matched to a gene: 2. Germline V gives CDR1 SQVTM, CDR2 ANQGSEA. The CDR3 contains 13 residues. CDR3 DNA sequence: TGCAGCGGGGGGGGAGCGAACACCGGGGAGCTGTTTTTT. Translated: CSGGGANTGELFF.

This clonotype was found a few times. The rearrangement joins TRBV7-8 to TRBJ2-7; 11 nucleotides match TRBD1. The germline V gene has CDR1 SGHVS and CDR2 FQNEAQ. With V trimmed by 4 bases and J by 3 bases, 5 bases remained unmatched. The length of the CDR3 is 15 residues. This chain's CDR3 is CASSWGTGGNYEQYF. The CDR3 nucleotides are TGTGCCAGCAGCTGGGGGACAGGGGGGAACTACGAGCAGTACTTC.

In this sample, this clonotype turned up a few times. The genes are TRBV20-1 and TRBJ1-4; D not resolved. The germline V gene encodes CDR1 DFQATT and CDR2 SNEGSKA (reference sequence). Trimming left V 6 bases short and J 10 bases short, with 12 bases between. The CDR3 sequence is 11 residues long. The CDR3 DNA reads as TGCAGTGCCCCCCGGGAGGGAAAACTGTTTTTT. Its protein is CSAPREGKLFF.

This clonotype has just a few counts. The chain links TRBV7-9 to TRBJ1-1; a possible D gene is TRBD1 (5 bases). V lost 5 bases, J lost 3 bases, and 16 bases lay in between. The CDR3 extends over 15 amino acids. Germline V gene lookup returns CDR1 SEHNR and CDR2 FQNEAQ (reference sequence). In nucleotides, the CDR3 is TGTGCCAGCAGCCGTTTTTGGGGAGGGGACACTGAAGCTTTCTTT. Translating gives CASSRFWGGDTEAFF.

The rearrangement uses TRBV6-2 or TRBV6-3 and TRBJ1-3; D not resolved. Germline CDR1 MNHEY, CDR2 SVGEGT. Trimming stripped 0 bases from V and 2 bases from J, with 8 bases between. The CDR3 runs 15 residues. The CDR3 nucleotides are TGTGCCAGCAGTTACTCATCGAGTGCTGGAAACACCATATATTTT. Translation gives CASSYSSSAGNTIYF.

The rearrangement uses TRBV7-8 and TRBJ2-3, with a weak D call TRBD1 (6 bases). V was cut by 3 bases and J by 5 bases, with 9 bases left in between. The CDR3 loop spans 13 amino acids. Looked up from germline, CDR1 is SGHVS and CDR2 is FQNEAQ. The DNA for the CDR3 is TGTGCCAGCAGCTTTCGAGGGGGAGATACGCAGTATTTT. Translation: CASSFRGGDTQYF.

The CDR3 reads CSAPQPAQGARGYTF. CDR3 DNA sequence: TGCAGTGCCCCACAACCTGCCCAGGGGGCTCGCGGCTACACCTTC. The gene calls are TRBV20-1 and TRBJ1-2; 8 positions match TRBD1. CDR1 is DFQATT and CDR2 is SNEGSKA in the germline V gene (reference sequence). This CDR3 contains 15 residues. V was clipped by 6 bases and J by 8 bases; unmatched bases: 17.

This clonotype has ten or more counts. J is TRBJ1-1 and V is TRBV10-3; TRBD1 aligns across 7 bases. The V segment lost 2 bases and the J segment 3 bases; nucleotides outside the gene matches: 6. Germline CDR1 is ENHRY and CDR2 is SYGVKD. This CDR3 has 15 residues. In nucleotides, the CDR3 is TGTGCCATCAGTGAGGACAGGGCCGCCTACACTGAAGCTTTCTTT. This encodes CAISEDRAAYTEAFF.

This clonotype was seen many times. This chain connects TRBV24-1 to TRBJ2-7; D gene unclear. Trimming shortened V by 0 bases and J by 7 bases, and 3 bases separated the two germline ends. CDR3 size: 11 residues. CDR1 is KGHDR and CDR2 is SFDVKD in the germline V gene. The CDR3 DNA is TGTGCCACCAGTGATTTGTGTGAGCAGTACTTC. As protein: CATSDLCEQYF.